A selection of T cell receptor beta chains follows, all from one sample in a study of CD8+ T cells in alopecia areata. Data came from immunoSEQ multiplex PCR; TCRdb stores just in-frame clones and leaves some out. The sample includes hundreds of thousands of clones, 67% of them seen just once. The input for sequencing was CD4+ T cells sorted from blood, taken at week 0. Receptors originate from a human donor with alopecia areata. CDR3s include the opening cysteine and the closing phenylalanine or tryptophan. D genes are given only for firm matches. Clone size, where shown, is once, few, many, or a class for clones that have expanded.

TRBD1,TRBV7-2,TRBJ2-4,few,CASSLPLRQGAKNIQYF,TGTGCCAGCAGCTTACCCCTACGACAGGGAGCCAAAAACATTCAGTACTTC
TRBD2,TRBV11-2,TRBJ2-5,.,CASSIQGLAGGLQETQYF,TGTGCCAGCAGCATACAAGGACTAGCGGGAGGTCTGCAAGAGACCCAGTACTTC
.,TRBV19,TRBJ1-6,.,CASSSPPYNSPLHF,TGTGCCAGTTCCAGCCCACCTTATAATTCACCCCTCCACTTT
.,TRBV29-1,TRBJ1-5,few,CSVGGGRDQPQHF,TGCAGCGTTGGTGGGGGGCGCGATCAGCCCCAGCATTTT
TRBD1,TRBV29-1,TRBJ2-7,.,CSVVRTGGLSYEQYF,TGCAGCGTTGTGCGGACAGGGGGCCTTTCCTACGAGCAGTACTTC
.,TRBV29-1,TRBJ2-7,.,CSVSGPQVIYDGQYF,TGCAGCGTTTCAGGCCCCCAGGTTATCTACGATGGGCAGTACTTC
.,TRBV6-6,TRBJ1-5,.,CASSTLNHNQPQHF,TGTGCCAGCAGTACCCTTAACCACAATCAGCCCCAGCATTTT
.,TRBV19,TRBJ2-1,.,CASTSSRFRGGNEQFF,TGTGCCAGTACTTCCTCTCGGTTCAGGGGAGGGAATGAGCAGTTCTTC
.,TRBV6-5,TRBJ1-2,.,CASSSILNYGYTF,TGTGCCAGCAGTTCCATACTCAACTATGGCTACACCTTC
TRBD2,TRBV27,TRBJ2-7,.,CASRGLRGGPAYEQYF,TGTGCCAGCAGGGGACTCCGGGGGGGCCCAGCCTACGAGCAGTACTTC
TRBD2,TRBV5-1,TRBJ2-1,.,CASSWSGEGTVEQFF,TGCGCCAGCAGCTGGTCTGGGGAGGGGACGGTTGAGCAGTTCTTC
TRBD2,TRBV7-8,TRBJ2-3,.,CASSPGPGRGDTQYF,TGTGCCAGCAGCCCGGGACCCGGGAGGGGAGATACGCAGTATTTT
.,TRBV19,TRBJ2-3,.,CASSSTVTDTQYF,TGTGCCAGTAGTTCGACTGTCACAGATACGCAGTATTTT
.,TRBV29-1,TRBJ2-7,.,CSVEGGHEQYF,TGCAGCGTGGAGGGGGGCCACGAGCAGTACTTC
TRBD1,TRBV30,TRBJ2-3,.,CAWSGRQGIADTQYF,TGTGCCTGGAGTGGTAGACAGGGCATCGCAGATACGCAGTATTTT
.,TRBV27,TRBJ1-2,.,CASSLGYNYGYTF,TGTGCCAGCAGTTTGGGTTATAACTATGGCTACACCTTC
TRBD2,TRBV30,TRBJ2-1,once,CAWEETSRYYNEQFF,TGTGCCTGGGAAGAGACTAGCCGCTACTACAATGAGCAGTTCTTC
.,TRBV28,TRBJ1-6,.,CASSFSDSPLHF,TGTGCCAGCAGTTTTTCTGATTCACCCCTCCACTTT
.,TRBV14,TRBJ2-5,.,CASSEKRVTSETQYF,TGTGCCAGCAGCGAAAAGAGGGTCACGAGTGAGACCCAGTACTTC
.,TRBV30,TRBJ1-2,.,CAWTLGQSGGYTF,TGTGCCTGGACACTCGGACAAAGCGGAGGCTACACCTTC
.,TRBV9,TRBJ2-3,.,CASSANTDTQYF,TGTGCCAGCAGCGCTAACACAGATACGCAGTATTTT
.,TRBV7-9,TRBJ2-5,.,CASSLEGYETQYF,TGTGCCAGCAGCTTAGAGGGTTATGAGACCCAGTACTTC
.,TRBV5-1,TRBJ2-2,.,CASSLWRGPNTGELFF,TGCGCCAGCAGCTTGTGGCGGGGGCCGAACACCGGGGAGCTGTTTTTT
.,TRBV5-8,TRBJ2-1,.,CASSLVAASSYNEQFF,TGTGCCAGCAGCTTAGTAGCGGCAAGCTCCTACAATGAGCAGTTCTTC
.,TRBV30,TRBJ1-3,.,CAWSGAGVNTIYF,TGTGCCTGGAGTGGGGCAGGGGTGAACACCATATATTTT
.,TRBV30,TRBJ2-1,.,CAWSVLSASSYNEQFF,TGTGCCTGGAGTGTACTAAGCGCGAGCTCCTACAATGAGCAGTTCTTC
.,TRBV30,TRBJ1-5,.,CAWSVSGSSNQPQHF,TGTGCCTGGAGTGTATCAGGGTCGAGCAATCAGCCCCAGCATTTT
.,TRBV20-1,TRBJ2-3,.,CSAPRANTQYF,TGCAGTGCTCCGAGAGCTAATACGCAGTATTTT
TRBD1,TRBV30,TRBJ1-4,once,CAWSVWTGQEKLFF,TGTGCCTGGAGTGTATGGACAGGGCAAGAAAAACTGTTTTTT
TRBD2,TRBV7-2,TRBJ2-7,.,CASSHRGLAGDSYEQYF,TGTGCCAGCAGCCATCGTGGACTAGCGGGGGACTCCTACGAGCAGTACTTC
.,TRBV9,TRBJ2-6,.,CASSVIDSGANVLTF,TGTGCCAGCAGCGTTATTGACTCTGGGGCCAACGTCCTGACTTTC
.,TRBV9,TRBJ1-5,few,CASSQGSLSNQPQHF,TGTGCCAGCAGCCAGGGGTCGCTTAGCAATCAGCCCCAGCATTTT
TRBD2,TRBV7-2,TRBJ2-5,.,CASSLSRTGGAQYF,TGTGCCAGCAGCTTATCGAGGACGGGGGGAGCCCAGTACTTC
.,TRBV5-6,TRBJ1-1,.,CASLGQLNTEAFF,TGTGCCAGCCTTGGACAGCTTAACACTGAAGCTTTCTTT
TRBD2,TRBV4-2,TRBJ2-3,.,CASSQIRTSGTDTQYF,TGTGCCAGCAGCCAGATCCGGACTAGCGGCACAGATACGCAGTATTTT
.,TRBV10-3,TRBJ2-3,.,CAISESTDTQYF,TGTGCCATCAGTGAGTCAACAGATACGCAGTATTTT
TRBD1,TRBV9,TRBJ1-1,.,CASSALTGQGNTEAFF,TGTGCCAGCAGCGCTCTGACGGGACAGGGGAACACTGAAGCTTTCTTT
.,TRBV5-1,TRBJ1-2,.,CASSFRLGPNYTF,TGCGCCAGCAGCTTCAGGCTGGGACCCAACTACACCTTC
TRBD2,TRBV5-1,TRBJ2-5,.,CASSPGLAGTGETQYF,TGCGCCAGCAGCCCCGGACTAGCGGGGACTGGGGAGACCCAGTACTTC
TRBD1,TRBV7-3,TRBJ2-3,.,CASSLQQGPSTDTQYF,TGTGCCAGCAGCTTACAACAGGGGCCATCCACAGATACGCAGTATTTT
.,TRBV5-1,TRBJ1-1,.,CASSLAGSDSTEAFF,TGCGCCAGCAGCTTGGCCGGAAGCGATAGCACTGAAGCTTTCTTT
.,TRBV6-6,TRBJ1-2,once,CASSYSDRTNYGYTF,TGTGCCAGCAGTTACTCAGACAGAACTAACTATGGCTACACCTTC
TRBD1,TRBV29-1,TRBJ2-7,.,CSVARDRAYEQYF,TGCAGCGTTGCCCGGGACAGAGCTTACGAGCAGTACTTC
.,TRBV29-1,TRBJ2-2,.,CSGRGGNTGELFF,TGCAGCGGCCGGGGCGGTAACACCGGGGAGCTGTTTTTT
TRBD2,TRBV7-8,TRBJ2-1,.,CASTKGAGGLYNEQFF,TGTGCCAGCACCAAAGGAGCGGGGGGGCTGTACAATGAGCAGTTCTTC
.,TRBV29-1,TRBJ2-7,.,CSAREGGTGEQYF,TGCAGCGCCCGAGAGGGGGGGACTGGCGAGCAGTACTTC